Below are 8 T cell receptor beta chains sequenced from a single sample in a study of HIV-infected patients and healthy controls. cDNA was made from approximately 0.55 ug RNA using alpha and beta constant primers. Using multiplexing indices, alpha and beta chain libraries were generated apart by chain-specific third strand synthesis. TCRdb redid the calling of the 5' RACE reads with MiXCR, one entry per CDR3 protein. The sample carries about 8,600 distinct CDR3 sequences, around 8.7% recorded once. Roughly three months, about 14 weeks, into antiretroviral therapy, follow-up blood was collected. Whole blood was used without fractionation, so all unsorted peripheral T cells were included. The source was blood, collected during antiretroviral therapy. These receptors originate from an adult with HIV infection.

At least ten counts were recorded for this clonotype. The chain combines TRBV4-1 with TRBJ1-2; D ambiguous. Trimming took 9 bases from V and 4 from J, leaving 15 bases between them. The CDR3 consists of 13 residues. Germline CDR1 and CDR2: MGHRA and YSYEKL. The CDR3 sequence: CASSQLGLYGYTF. DNA of the CDR3: TGCGCCAGTAGTCAACTAGGCCTCTATGGCTACACCTTC.

This clonotype is medium-sized. The chain couples TRBV7-8 to TRBJ2-5; maybe TRBD1 (6 bases). Trimming cost V 4 bases and J 1 base, with 13 bases left between them. The CDR3 sequence is 15 residues long. Germline lookup yields CDR1 SGHVS and CDR2 FQNEAQ. Here the CDR3 DNA reads TGTGCCAGCAGCTCCCTTGGACAGACCCAAGAGACCCAGTACTTC. As protein: CASSSLGQTQETQYF.

This clonotype is categorized as medium-sized. The rearrangement links TRBV20-1 to TRBJ1-5; 9 bases fit TRBD1. Germline CDR1 DFQATT, CDR2 SNEGSKA (reference sequence). The CDR3 runs to 18 residues. V lost 1 base, J lost 1 base, and 11 bases stayed unmatched. The CDR3 loop is CSARAQGALYMSNQPQHF. The CDR3 DNA reads TGCAGTGCTAGAGCACAGGGGGCCCTTTATATGAGCAATCAGCCCCAGCATTTT.

The V gene is TRBV4-2, the J gene TRBJ2-3; 7 positions agree with TRBD2. CDR3 size: 17 residues. V shed 2 bases and J 4 bases; nucleotides not matched to a gene: 12. The V gene's germline CDR1 is LGHNA and CDR2 YNFKEQ. CDR3 DNA sequence: TGTGCCAGCAGCCAACCCGGCCGGGGGAGCGGGGCAGATACGCAGTATTTT. The encoded protein is CASSQPGRGSGADTQYF.

This clonotype showed up many times. The gene calls are TRBV7-9 and TRBJ1-2, with D maybe TRBD1 (5 bases). CDR1 is SEHNR and CDR2 is FQNEAQ in the germline V gene (reference sequence). Trimming left V 3 bases short and J 4 bases short, with 18 bases between. This CDR3 contains 16 residues. CDR3 nucleotide sequence: TGTGCCAGCAGCTTTAGCAACACGGACATCCTCTATGGCTACACCTTC. Translation: CASSFSNTDILYGYTF. Full variable domain (missing parts from reference TRBV7-9 and TRBJ1-2): DTGVSQNPRHKITKRGQNVTFRCDPISEHNRLYWYRQTLGQGPEFLTYFQNEAQLEKSRLLSDRFSAERPKGSFSTLEIQRTEQGDSAMYLCASSFSNTDILYGYTFGSGTRLTVV.

This clonotype was recorded at least ten times. The chain joins TRBV7-9 to TRBJ1-1; D remains unclear. CDR1 SEHNR and CDR2 FQNEAQ come from the germline V gene (reference sequence). V shed 2 bases and J shed 0 bases, with 10 bases lying between them. There are 15 residues in the CDR3. The CDR3 DNA is TGTGCCAGCAGCTTACAAAGCTTCATGAACACTGAAGCTTTCTTT. Translation: CASSLQSFMNTEAFF.

The chain has TRBV30 and TRBJ2-1; the match to TRBD2 covers 10 bases. Germline CDR1 reads GTSNPN; CDR2 reads SVGIG (reference sequence). V shed 4 bases and J 2 bases; nucleotides not matched to a gene: 11. The CDR3 is made up of 17 amino acids. The CDR3 loop reads CAWIPGRLAGAYNEQFF. Written as DNA, the CDR3 is TGTGCCTGGATACCAGGGAGGCTAGCGGGGGCCTACAATGAGCAGTTCTTC.

In its sample, this clonotype is medium-sized (0.01 to 0.1%). The J gene is TRBJ2-3, the V gene TRBV5-1; the D is unclear. With 2 bases removed from V and 0 bases from J, the gap between germline ends came to 4 bases. Germline-derived CDR1 and CDR2 are SGHRS and YFSETQ. The length of the CDR3 is 13 residues. CDR3 in amino acids: CASSFPSTDTQYF. The CDR3 DNA follows: TGCGCCAGCAGCTTTCCTAGCACAGATACGCAGTATTTT.